This TCR beta chain was identified during a study of shared clonotypes between healthy human individuals. Study-wide findings and caveats: Richness estimates generally favored naive over memory subsets.

As regards this clone: The target antigen is unknown.

CD8 cells classed as naive were CD45RO-negative and positively selected for CCR7, excluding terminally differentiated effector memory CD45RA+ cells. V lost 1 base to trimming and J lost 1 base, with 22 bases between them. Germline CDR1 and CDR2: LNHDA and SQIVND (reference sequence). CDR3 length: 19 residues. TCRdb keeps only in-frame clones here, not all; method: immunoSEQ multiplex PCR. The data contain 1.5 million to 2.5 million clones, about 95% of them singletons. The sequence derives from a man between 18 and 35 years old in good health. The sequenced sample consisted of naive CD8+ T cells sorted from blood. This chain links TRBV19 with TRBJ2-5; D is unclear. The CDR3 nucleotides read TGTGCCAGTAGTATAGGTGAGACCGACTCCTACACTTCCCAAGAGACCCAGTACTTC. Amino acids: CASSIGETDSYTSQETQYF.